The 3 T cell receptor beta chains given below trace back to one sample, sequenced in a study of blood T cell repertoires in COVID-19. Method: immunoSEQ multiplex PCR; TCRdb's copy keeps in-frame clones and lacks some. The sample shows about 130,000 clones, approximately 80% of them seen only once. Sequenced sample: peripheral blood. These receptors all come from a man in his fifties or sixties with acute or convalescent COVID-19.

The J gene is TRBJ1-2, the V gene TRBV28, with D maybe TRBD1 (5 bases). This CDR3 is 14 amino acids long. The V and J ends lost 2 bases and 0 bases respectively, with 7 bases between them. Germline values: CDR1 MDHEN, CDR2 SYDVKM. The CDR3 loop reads CASSLRGSNYGYTF. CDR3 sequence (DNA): TGTGCCAGCAGTTTAAGGGGTTCTAACTATGGCTACACCTTC.

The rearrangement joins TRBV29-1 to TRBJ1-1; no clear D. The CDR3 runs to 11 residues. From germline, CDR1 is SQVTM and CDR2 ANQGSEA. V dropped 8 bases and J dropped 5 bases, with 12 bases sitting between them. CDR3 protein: CSTQTGTEAFF. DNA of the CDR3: TGCAGCACCCAGACCGGGACTGAAGCTTTCTTT.

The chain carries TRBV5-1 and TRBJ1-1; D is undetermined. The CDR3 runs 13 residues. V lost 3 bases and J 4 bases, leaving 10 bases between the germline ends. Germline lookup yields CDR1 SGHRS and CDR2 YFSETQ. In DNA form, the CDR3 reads TGCGCCAGCAGCTCCTCCGGTGGCACTGAAGCTTTCTTT. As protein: CASSSSGGTEAFF.